This T cell receptor (beta chain) was sequenced for a study of T cell repertoires and HLA-DP antigens. On the study more broadly: CD4+ T cells were cocultured with HeLa cells expressing HLA-DP. Study results and limitations: Responder cells were total CD4+ cells with a HeLa antigen-presenting system. Average cumulative frequency of previously undetected clones was about 36% against one allele and roughly 47% against the other.

For pre-culture CD4+ samples, the target was a few hundred thousand T cell genomes. The data were produced by immunoSEQ multiplex PCR, yet TCRdb's version contains in-frame clones alone and is incomplete. In the table there are over 60,000 clones, around four fifths of which are singletons. The V gene's germline CDR1 is LGHNA and CDR2 YNFKEQ. The V segment lost 7 bases and the J segment 2 bases; nucleotides outside the gene matches: 14. This CDR3 has 19 residues. Turning to this clone: The antigen remains unidentified.

V usage is TRBV4-2 and J usage is TRBJ2-1, with 13 bases aligning to TRBD2. The source is a man between 60 and 75 years old in good health and CMV-seronegative. Sequencing was performed on CD4+ T cells from PBMCs. The CDR3 bases are TGTGCCAGCACCCCAGCACTAGCGGGAGGGTTGCAGGCCTACAATGAGCAGTTCTTC. Protein product: CASTPALAGGLQAYNEQFF.